These 19 T cell receptor beta chains were sequenced from one sample in a study of blood T cell repertoires in COVID-19. TCRdb's table, derived via immunoSEQ multiplex PCR, lists solely in-frame clones and lacks some. The table lists some 270,000 clones, around nine tenths of them singletons. The sample consisted of peripheral blood. All receptors derive from a woman aged 55-70 years who had recovered from COVID-19.

This chain uses TRBV13 with TRBJ2-1; TRBD2 matches 15 bases. Per the germline V gene, CDR1 is PRHDT and CDR2 is FYEKMQ (reference sequence). The CDR3 is 15 residues long. V lost 3 bases to trimming and J lost 6 bases; unmatched junction nucleotides: 0. The CDR3 reads CASSLGLAGGNEQFF. CDR3 nucleotide sequence: TGTGCCAGCAGCTTGGGACTAGCGGGGGGCAATGAGCAGTTCTTC.

This chain joins TRBV4-2 and TRBJ2-3, with D unclear. This CDR3 spans 14 amino acids. V lost 1 base to trimming and J lost 2 bases, with 7 bases between them. Germline V gene sequence: CDR1 LGHNA, CDR2 YNFKEQ. The CDR3 reads CASSQGAPTDTQYF. In DNA form, the CDR3 reads TGTGCCAGCAGCCAAGGGGCCCCCACAGATACGCAGTATTTT.

The chain recombines TRBV4-1 with TRBJ2-5; 8 bases are shared with TRBD2. The germline gives CDR1 MGHRA, CDR2 YSYEKL. The CDR3 covers 15 residues. V shed 4 bases and J 5 bases; nucleotides not matched to a gene: 9. The CDR3 DNA reads TGCGCCAGCAGCCGGGATGGGACTAGTGGTGAGACCCAGTACTTC. This codes for CASSRDGTSGETQYF.

The table lists this clone with a count of one. This chain uses TRBV20-1 with TRBJ2-1, with unresolved D. CDR1 and CDR2 from the germline V gene are DFQATT and SNEGSKA (reference sequence). The CDR3 is 13 amino acids. V dropped 3 bases and J dropped 5 bases, with 11 bases sitting between them. CDR3 bases: TGCAGTGCTAGTAGTCAGGTCAACAATGAGCAGTTCTTC. It translates to CSASSQVNNEQFF.

The chain uses TRBV11-2 and TRBJ1-5; D perhaps matches TRBD1 (6 bases). CDR3 length: 15 residues. Looked up from germline, CDR1 is SGHAT and CDR2 is FQNNGV. Trimming removed 3 bases from V and 5 bases from J, with 14 bases in between. This CDR3 is CASSFGPGGHQPQHF. The CDR3 DNA reads TGTGCCAGCAGCTTTGGACCCGGGGGGCATCAGCCCCAGCATTTT.

The rearrangement links TRBV18 to TRBJ1-2, with D perhaps TRBD1 (6 bases). CDR1 is KGHSH, CDR2 LQKENI, per germline. The CDR3 runs to 13 residues. V was pared by 8 bases and J by 4 bases, with 14 bases between. CDR3 sequence: CASRNRDLYGYTF. The CDR3 DNA reads as TGTGCCAGCCGTAACAGGGATCTCTATGGCTACACCTTC. Based on the CDR3 plus reference TRBV18 and TRBJ1-2, the full variable domain is NAGVMQNPRHLVRRRGQEARLRCSPMKGHSHVYWYRQLPEEGLKFMVYLQKENIIDESGMPKERFSAEFPKEGPSILRIQQVVRGDSAAYFCASRNRDLYGYTFGSGTRLTVV.

The V and J genes are TRBV5-1 and TRBJ1-2; 7 bases are shared with TRBD1. CDR3 length equals 13 residues. The V and J ends lost 3 bases and 4 bases, in that order; junction bases with no gene match: 3. CDR1 and CDR2 from the germline V gene are SGHRS and YFSETQ. CDR3 residues: CASSSGQLYGYTF. The CDR3 nucleotides read TGCGCCAGCAGCTCGGGACAGCTCTATGGCTACACCTTC.

The gene calls are TRBV19 and TRBJ1-6, with a tentative D call TRBD1 (5 bases). Germline values: CDR1 LNHDA, CDR2 SQIVND (reference sequence). With 9 bases removed from V and 7 bases from J, the gap between germline ends came to 19 bases. This CDR3 has 15 amino acids. CDR3 nucleotide sequence: TGTGCCAGCTGTATGGTCGGGGGACCAAATTCACCCCTCCACTTT. Encoded protein: CASCMVGGPNSPLHF.

The CDR3 sequence is CASSQAGQGVADTQYF. The CDR3 DNA sequence: TGCGCCAGCAGCCAAGCAGGACAGGGAGTTGCCGATACGCAGTATTTT. The chain combines TRBV4-3 with TRBJ2-3, with 8 positions matching TRBD1. CDR1 and CDR2 from the germline V gene are LGHNA and YSLEER. The CDR3 length is 16 residues. J was trimmed by 6 bases and V by 1 base; bases with no gene match: 9.

As regards this clone: The same CDR3 arises from other DNA sequences in this sample as well. The CDR3 sequence is CASSVVGSSYEQYF. Here the CDR3 DNA reads TGTGCCAGCAGCGTAGTCGGGAGCTCCTACGAGCAGTACTTC. The rearrangement uses TRBV9 and TRBJ2-7; TRBD2 is a possible D gene (6 bases). Looked up from germline, CDR1 is SGDLS and CDR2 is YYNGEE. The CDR3 runs to 14 residues. The V end was cut by 0 bases, the J end by 0 bases, with 7 bases between.

V and J are TRBV5-1 and TRBJ2-2; TRBD2 matches at 9 bases. Germline V gene lookup returns CDR1 SGHRS and CDR2 YFSETQ. Unmatched junction bases numbered 6, after V lost 3 bases and J lost 0 bases. This CDR3 comprises 17 residues. This CDR3 is CASSSPAGGSNTGELFF. The CDR3 DNA sequence: TGCGCCAGCAGCTCGCCAGCGGGGGGCTCGAACACCGGGGAGCTGTTTTTT.

The chain couples TRBV5-4 to TRBJ2-4, with 7 positions matching TRBD1. Germline loops: CDR1 SGHNT, CDR2 YYREEE (reference sequence). V shed 4 bases and J 7 bases; nucleotides not matched to a gene: 11. CDR3 length: 15 residues. CDR3: CASSPIRGRGNIQYF. The CDR3 DNA reads TGTGCCAGCAGCCCCATCCGGGGCAGGGGGAACATTCAGTACTTC.

The rearrangement uses TRBV19 and TRBJ1-4, with D uncertain. V dropped 10 bases and J dropped 8 bases, with 20 bases sitting between them. CDR1 LNHDA and CDR2 SQIVND come from the germline V gene (reference sequence). CDR3 length: 14 amino acids. In nucleotides, the CDR3 is TGTGCCACCCTACCTACGTCTGGCGGGGAAAAACTGTTTTTT. Its protein is CATLPTSGGEKLFF.

The chain has TRBV6-6 and TRBJ1-6; D is possibly TRBD1 (6 bases). V was cut by 2 bases and J by 9 bases, with 11 bases left in between. The germline gives CDR1 MNHNY, CDR2 SVGAGI (reference sequence). The CDR3 length is 14 residues. CDR3 sequence reads: CASSYEGDGSPLHF. The DNA for the CDR3 is TGTGCCAGCAGTTACGAGGGGGATGGTTCACCCCTCCACTTT.

V usage is TRBV5-1 and J usage is TRBJ2-5; 7 bases map to TRBD1. CDR3 length: 15 amino acids. With 2 bases clipped from V and 1 base from J, the junction kept 5 bases outside the gene matches. Germline values: CDR1 SGHRS, CDR2 YFSETQ. This CDR3 is CASSLGDSIQETQYF. CDR3 nucleotide sequence: TGCGCCAGCAGCTTAGGGGACAGCATCCAAGAGACCCAGTACTTC.

This clone appeared once. The gene calls are TRBV16 and TRBJ1-6; D remains unclear. In germline, CDR1 is KGHSY, CDR2 FQNENV. The CDR3 consists of 15 residues. V lost 2 bases, J lost 0 bases, and 5 bases lay in between. The CDR3 spells CASSQGSSYNSPLHF. In DNA form, the CDR3 reads TGTGCCAGCAGCCAAGGTAGCTCCTATAATTCACCCCTCCACTTT.

The chain combines TRBV5-4 with TRBJ1-6; no firm D call. The CDR3 is 15 residues long. V lost 6 bases to trimming and J lost 0 bases, with 10 bases between them. Germline values: CDR1 SGHNT, CDR2 YYREEE (reference sequence). The CDR3 spells CASTEGGSYNSPLHF. The CDR3 DNA reads TGTGCCAGCACCGAGGGAGGCTCCTATAATTCACCCCTCCACTTT.

This chain connects TRBV29-1 to TRBJ2-5; D perhaps matches TRBD2 (7 bases). The V gene lost 6 bases and the J gene lost 5 bases, with 22 bases spanning the gap. Germline assignment: CDR1 SQVTM and CDR2 ANQGSEA. The CDR3 is 15 amino acids. CDR3 nucleotide sequence: TGCAGCGTCCTCGTCCGGGGGGCGTTAATGGAGACCCAGTACTTC. Translation: CSVLVRGALMETQYF. Using reference TRBV29-1 and TRBJ2-5 for the parts outside the CDR3, the full variable domain is SAVISQKPSRDICQRGTSLTIQCQVDSQVTMMFWYRQQPGQSLTLIATANQGSEATYESGFVIDKFPISRPNLTFSTLTVSNMSPEDSSIYLCSVLVRGALMETQYFGPGTRLLVL.

The gene calls are TRBV28 and TRBJ1-6; 8 bases match TRBD1. V dropped 6 bases and J dropped 6; count of bases not matched to a gene: 7. This CDR3 has 15 amino acids. Germline CDR1 is MDHEN and CDR2 is SYDVKM. The CDR3 region is CASREQGVANSPLHF. In nucleotides, the CDR3 is TGTGCCAGCAGGGAACAGGGGGTAGCTAATTCACCCCTCCACTTT.